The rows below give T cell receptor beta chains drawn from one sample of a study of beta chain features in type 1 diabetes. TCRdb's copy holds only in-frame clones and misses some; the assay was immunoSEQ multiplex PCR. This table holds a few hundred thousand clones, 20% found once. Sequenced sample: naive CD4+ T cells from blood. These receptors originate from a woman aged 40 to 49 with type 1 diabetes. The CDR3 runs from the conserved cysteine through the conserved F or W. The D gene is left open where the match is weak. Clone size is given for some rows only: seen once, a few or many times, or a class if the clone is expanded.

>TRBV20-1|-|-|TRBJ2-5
CSASRRETQYF
TGCAGTGCTAGCCGCCGGGAGACCCAGTACTTC
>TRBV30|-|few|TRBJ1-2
CAWSLRDGLGGYTF
TGTGCCTGGAGTCTTCGCGACGGGTTAGGTGGCTACACCTTC
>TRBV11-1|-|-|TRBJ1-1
CASSLGPPRENTEAFF
TGTGCCAGCAGCTTAGGCCCCCCGCGGGAGAACACTGAAGCTTTCTTT
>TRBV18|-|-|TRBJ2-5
CASSPPGSQETQYF
TGTGCCAGCTCACCACCGGGCTCCCAAGAGACCCAGTACTTC
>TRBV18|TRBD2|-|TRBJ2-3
CASSPSSGGGADTQYF
TGTGCCAGCTCACCTTCTAGCGGAGGTGGCGCAGATACGCAGTATTTT
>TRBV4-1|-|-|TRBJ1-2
CAAGEGYYGYTF
TGCGCCGCGGGGGAGGGCTACTATGGCTACACCTTC
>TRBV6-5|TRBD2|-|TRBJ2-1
CASSYFAGGYNEQFF
TGTGCCAGCAGTTACTTCGCGGGAGGGTACAATGAGCAGTTCTTC
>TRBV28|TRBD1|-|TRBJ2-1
CARTGGNNEQFF
TGTGCCAGGACAGGGGGGAACAATGAGCAGTTCTTC
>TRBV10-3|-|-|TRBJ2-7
CAISVGAADEQYF
TGTGCCATCAGTGTGGGGGCCGCGGACGAGCAGTACTTC
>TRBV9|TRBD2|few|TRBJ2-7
CASSVAGGDPYEQYF
TGTGCCAGCAGCGTAGCTGGGGGGGATCCCTACGAGCAGTACTTC
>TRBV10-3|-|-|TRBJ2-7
CAISEGLKGEQYF
TGTGCCATCAGTGAGGGACTCAAGGGTGAGCAGTACTTC
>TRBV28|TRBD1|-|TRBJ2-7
CASSTHGTVDEQYF
TGTGCCAGCAGTACCCACGGGACAGTCGATGAGCAGTACTTC
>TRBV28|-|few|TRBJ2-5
CASSPLPGWETQYF
TGTGCCAGCAGTCCCCTTCCCGGGTGGGAGACCCAGTACTTC
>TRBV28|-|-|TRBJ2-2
CASRAGNTGELFF
TGTGCCAGCAGAGCAGGGAACACCGGGGAGCTGTTTTTT
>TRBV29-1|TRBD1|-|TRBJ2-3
CSVPRQGGPDTQYF
TGCAGCGTCCCTCGACAGGGCGGCCCAGATACGCAGTATTTT
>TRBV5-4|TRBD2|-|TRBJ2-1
CASSWGLAGGGSSYNEQFF
TGTGCCAGCAGCTGGGGACTAGCGGGGGGGGGTAGCTCCTACAATGAGCAGTTCTTC
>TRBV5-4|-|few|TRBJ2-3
CASSSPQRLTDTQYF
TGTGCCAGCAGCTCCCCCCAGCGGCTCACAGATACGCAGTATTTT
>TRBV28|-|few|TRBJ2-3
CASSLTGSTDTQYF
TGTGCCAGCAGTTTGACAGGAAGCACAGATACGCAGTATTTT
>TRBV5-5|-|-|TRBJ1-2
CASSRDYGYTF
TGTGCCAGCAGCCGGGACTATGGCTACACCTTC
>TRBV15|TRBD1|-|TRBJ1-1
CATSRVGQGDTEAFF
TGTGCCACCAGCAGGGTAGGACAGGGTGACACTGAAGCTTTCTTT
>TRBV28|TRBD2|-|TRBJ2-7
CASSPGGGGYEQYF
TGTGCCAGCAGTCCGGGGGGTGGCGGCTACGAGCAGTACTTC
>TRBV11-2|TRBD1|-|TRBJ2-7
CASSPGQGVDEQYF
TGTGCCAGCAGCCCAGGACAGGGGGTAGACGAGCAGTACTTC
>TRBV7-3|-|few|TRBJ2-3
CASSPYTADTQYF
TGTGCCAGCAGCCCGTACACAGCAGATACGCAGTATTTT
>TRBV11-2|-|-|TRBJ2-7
CASSRDTLIYEQYF
TGTGCCAGCAGCCGGGACACCTTGATTTACGAGCAGTACTTC
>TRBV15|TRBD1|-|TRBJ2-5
CATSTWTGGETQYF
TGTGCCACCAGCACTTGGACAGGGGGAGAGACCCAGTACTTC
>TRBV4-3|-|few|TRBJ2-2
CASSQALTGELFF
TGCGCCAGCAGCCAAGCTCTCACCGGGGAGCTGTTTTTT
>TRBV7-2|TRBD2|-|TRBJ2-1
CASSETSGSANEQFF
TGTGCCAGCAGCGAGACTAGCGGGAGCGCTAATGAGCAGTTCTTC
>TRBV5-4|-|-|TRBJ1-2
CASSLAGNYGYTF
TGTGCCAGCAGCTTGGCAGGGAACTATGGCTACACCTTC
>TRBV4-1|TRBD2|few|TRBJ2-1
CASSQAVGGGVDEQFF
TGCGCCAGCAGTCAGGCCGTCGGCGGGGGAGTCGATGAGCAGTTCTTC
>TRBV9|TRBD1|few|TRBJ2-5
CASSLGQEETQYF
TGTGCCAGCAGCCTCGGACAGGAAGAGACCCAGTACTTC
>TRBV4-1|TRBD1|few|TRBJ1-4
CASSQIPTGANEKLFF
TGCGCCAGCAGCCAAATTCCGACAGGGGCTAATGAAAAACTGTTTTTT
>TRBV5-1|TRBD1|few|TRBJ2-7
CASSDPGQGSGGYF
TGCGCCAGCAGCGATCCGGGACAGGGATCCGGCGGGTACTTC
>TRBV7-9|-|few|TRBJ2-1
CASSLGGEQFF
TGTGCCAGCAGCTTAGGAGGTGAGCAGTTCTTC
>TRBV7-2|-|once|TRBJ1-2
CASRNTGTRNSYGYTF
TGTGCCAGCAGGAATACCGGGACAAGAAACTCCTATGGCTACACCTTC
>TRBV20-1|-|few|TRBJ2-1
CSAREAEQFF
TGCAGTGCTAGGGAGGCTGAGCAGTTCTTC
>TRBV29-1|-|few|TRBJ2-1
CSVDRNFDNEQFF
TGCAGCGTGGACAGAAACTTCGACAATGAGCAGTTCTTC
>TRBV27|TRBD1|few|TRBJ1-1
CASRPWTGGLGEAFF
TGTGCCAGCAGACCATGGACAGGGGGTTTGGGTGAAGCTTTCTTT
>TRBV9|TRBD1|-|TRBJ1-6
CASSAMGQDNSPLHF
TGTGCCAGCAGCGCTATGGGACAGGATAATTCACCCCTCCACTTT
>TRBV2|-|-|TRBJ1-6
CASSQGLGAVDSPLHF
TGTGCCAGCAGTCAGGGACTAGGAGCCGTTGATTCACCCCTCCACTTT
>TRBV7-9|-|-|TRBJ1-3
CASSFPRTVGNTIYF
TGTGCCAGCAGCTTCCCGAGGACAGTCGGAAACACCATATATTTT
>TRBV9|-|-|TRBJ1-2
CASSVETANYGYTF
TGTGCCAGCAGCGTAGAGACAGCTAACTATGGCTACACCTTC
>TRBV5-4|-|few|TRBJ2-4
CASSLGPIKNIQYF
TGTGCCAGCAGCTTGGGCCCTATCAAAAACATTCAGTACTTC
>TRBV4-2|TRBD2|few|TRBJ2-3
CASSQASTSGRSSTDTQYF
TGTGCCAGCAGCCAGGCCTCTACTAGCGGGCGATCTAGCACAGATACGCAGTATTTT
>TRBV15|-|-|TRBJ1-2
CATSWRSDGYTF
TGTGCCACCTCCTGGAGATCGGATGGCTACACCTTC
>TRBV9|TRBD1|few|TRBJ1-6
CASSLEGQRLSPLHF
TGTGCCAGCAGCCTCGAGGGACAGAGACTTTCACCCCTCCACTTT
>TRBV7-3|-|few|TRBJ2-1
CASSSRATVNEQFF
TGTGCCAGCAGCTCACGGGCGACAGTCAATGAGCAGTTCTTC
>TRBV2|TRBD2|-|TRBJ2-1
CASTGPAGASVEQFF
TGTGCCAGCACAGGGCCAGCGGGAGCGTCCGTTGAGCAGTTCTTC
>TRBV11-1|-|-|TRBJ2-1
CASSLAGPRSYNEQFF
TGTGCCAGCAGCTTGGCGGGACCCCGCTCCTACAATGAGCAGTTCTTC
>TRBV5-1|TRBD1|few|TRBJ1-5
CASSSTGAYNQPQHF
TGCGCCAGCAGCTCGACAGGGGCCTACAATCAGCCCCAGCATTTT
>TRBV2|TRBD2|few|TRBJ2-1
CASSARLAAYNEQFF
TGTGCCAGCAGTGCTAGACTAGCGGCCTACAATGAGCAGTTCTTC
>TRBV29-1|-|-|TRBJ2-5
CSVGGQKETQYF
TGCAGCGTCGGCGGGCAAAAAGAGACCCAGTACTTC
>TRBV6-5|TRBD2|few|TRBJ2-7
CASSYSTSGDHEQYF
TGTGCCAGCAGTTACTCGACTAGCGGGGATCACGAGCAGTACTTC